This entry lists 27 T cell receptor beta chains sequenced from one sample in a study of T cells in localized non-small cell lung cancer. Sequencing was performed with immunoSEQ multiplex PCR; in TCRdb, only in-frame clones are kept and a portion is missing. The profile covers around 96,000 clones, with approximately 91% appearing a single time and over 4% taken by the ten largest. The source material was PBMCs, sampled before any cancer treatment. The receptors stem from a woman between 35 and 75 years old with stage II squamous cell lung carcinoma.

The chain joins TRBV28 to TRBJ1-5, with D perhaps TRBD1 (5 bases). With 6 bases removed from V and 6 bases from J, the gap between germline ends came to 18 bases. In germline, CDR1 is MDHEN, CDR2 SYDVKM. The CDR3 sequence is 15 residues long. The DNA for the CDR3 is TGTGCCAGCAGCCCACGTCAGGGAACGTCTCAGCCCCAGCATTTT. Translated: CASSPRQGTSQPQHF.

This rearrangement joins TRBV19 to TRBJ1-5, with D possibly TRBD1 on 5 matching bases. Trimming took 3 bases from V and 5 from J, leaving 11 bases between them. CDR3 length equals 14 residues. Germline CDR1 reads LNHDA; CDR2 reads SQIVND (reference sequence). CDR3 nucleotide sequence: TGTGCCAGTAGTATTCTGGGGCGTCATCAGCCCCAGCATTTT. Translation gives CASSILGRHQPQHF.

CDR3 loop: CASSFINQPQHF. The CDR3 bases are TGTGCCAGCAGCTTCATCAATCAGCCCCAGCATTTT. V is TRBV7-9 and J is TRBJ1-5; D is unresolved. V was clipped by 3 bases and J by 3 bases, with 3 bases between them. The CDR3 sequence is 12 residues long. Per the germline V gene, CDR1 is SEHNR and CDR2 is FQNEAQ (reference sequence).

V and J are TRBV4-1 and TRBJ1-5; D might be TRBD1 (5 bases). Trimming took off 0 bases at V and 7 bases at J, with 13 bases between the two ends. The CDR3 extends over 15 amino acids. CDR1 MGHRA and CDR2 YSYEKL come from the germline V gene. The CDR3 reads CASSQDLGTNQPQHF. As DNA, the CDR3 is TGCGCCAGCAGCCAAGATCTGGGGACCAACCAGCCCCAGCATTTT.

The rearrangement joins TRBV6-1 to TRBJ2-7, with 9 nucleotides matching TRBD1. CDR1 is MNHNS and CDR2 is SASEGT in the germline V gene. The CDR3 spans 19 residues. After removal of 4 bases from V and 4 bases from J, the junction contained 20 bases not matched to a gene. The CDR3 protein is CASSGPGQGFAREYYEQYF. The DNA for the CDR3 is TGTGCCAGCAGTGGACCGGGACAGGGTTTTGCGCGGGAGTATTACGAGCAGTACTTC.

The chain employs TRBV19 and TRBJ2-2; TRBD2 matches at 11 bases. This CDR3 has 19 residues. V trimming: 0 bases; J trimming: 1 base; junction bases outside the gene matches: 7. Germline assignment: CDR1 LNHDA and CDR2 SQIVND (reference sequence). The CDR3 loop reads CASSIERTSGLGNTGELFF. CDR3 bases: TGTGCCAGTAGTATAGAACGGACTAGCGGGTTGGGGAACACCGGGGAGCTGTTTTTT. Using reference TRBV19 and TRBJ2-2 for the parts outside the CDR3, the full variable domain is DGGITQSPKYLFRKEGQNVTLSCEQNLNHDAMYWYRQDPGQGLRLIYYSQIVNDFQKGDIAEGYSVSREKKESFPLTVTSAQKNPTAFYLCASSIERTSGLGNTGELFFGEGSRLTVL.

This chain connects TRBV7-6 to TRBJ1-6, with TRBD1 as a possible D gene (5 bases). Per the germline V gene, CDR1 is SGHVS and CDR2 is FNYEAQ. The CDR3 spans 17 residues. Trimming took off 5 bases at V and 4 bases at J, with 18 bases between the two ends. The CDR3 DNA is TGTGCCAGCAGCCCGGTCCCCCAAGGGGATTATAATTCACCCCTCCACTTT. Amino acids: CASSPVPQGDYNSPLHF.

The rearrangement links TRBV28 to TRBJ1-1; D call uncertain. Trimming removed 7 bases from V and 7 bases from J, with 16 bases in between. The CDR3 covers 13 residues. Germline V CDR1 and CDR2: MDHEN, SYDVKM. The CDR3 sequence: CASTLWGTGEAFF. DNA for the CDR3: TGTGCCAGCACCCTTTGGGGAACCGGTGAAGCTTTCTTT. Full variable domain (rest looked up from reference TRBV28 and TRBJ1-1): DVKVTQSSRYLVKRTGEKVFLECVQDMDHENMFWYRQDPGLGLRLIYFSYDVKMKEKGDIPEGYSVSREKKERFSLILESASTNQTSMYLCASTLWGTGEAFFGQGTRLTVV.

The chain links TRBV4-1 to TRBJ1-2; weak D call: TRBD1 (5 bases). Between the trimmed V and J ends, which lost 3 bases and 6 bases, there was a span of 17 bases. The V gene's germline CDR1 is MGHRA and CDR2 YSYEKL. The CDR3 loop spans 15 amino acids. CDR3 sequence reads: CASSQERGGWNGYTF. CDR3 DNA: TGCGCCAGCAGCCAGGAACGGGGGGGGTGGAATGGCTACACCTTC.

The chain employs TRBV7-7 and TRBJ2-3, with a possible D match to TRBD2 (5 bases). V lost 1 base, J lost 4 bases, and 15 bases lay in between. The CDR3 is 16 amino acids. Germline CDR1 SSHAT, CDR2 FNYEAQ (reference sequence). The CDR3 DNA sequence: TGTGCCAGCAGCTTAGGGATGGGAGTCGGGGCAGATACGCAGTATTTT. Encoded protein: CASSLGMGVGADTQYF. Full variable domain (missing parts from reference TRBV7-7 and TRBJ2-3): GAGVSQSPRYKVTKRGQDVTLRCDPISSHATLYWYQQALGQGPEFLTYFNYEAQPDKSGLPSDRFSAERPEGSISTLTIQRTEQRDSAMYRCASSLGMGVGADTQYFGPGTRLTVL.

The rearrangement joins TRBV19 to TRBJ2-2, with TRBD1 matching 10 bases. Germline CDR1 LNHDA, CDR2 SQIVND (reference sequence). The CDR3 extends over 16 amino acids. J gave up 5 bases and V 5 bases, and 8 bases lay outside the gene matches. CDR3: CASSPRGQGGTGELFF. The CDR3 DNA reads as TGTGCCAGTAGTCCCCGTGGACAGGGGGGAACCGGGGAGCTGTTTTTT.

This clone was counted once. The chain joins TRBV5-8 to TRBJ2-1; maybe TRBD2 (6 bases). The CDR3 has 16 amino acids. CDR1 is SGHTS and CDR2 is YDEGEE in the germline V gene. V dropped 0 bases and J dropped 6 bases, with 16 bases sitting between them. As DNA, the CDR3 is TGTGCCAGCAGCTTGGCCGCACTCAAACTAGCCAATGAGCAGTTCTTC. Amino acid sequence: CASSLAALKLANEQFF.

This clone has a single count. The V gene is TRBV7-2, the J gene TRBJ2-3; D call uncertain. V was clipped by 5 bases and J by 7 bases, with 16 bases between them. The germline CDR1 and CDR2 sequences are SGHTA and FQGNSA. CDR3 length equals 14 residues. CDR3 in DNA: TGTGCCAGCAGCGAACCCAACAACCAAAATACGCAGTATTTT. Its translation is CASSEPNNQNTQYF.

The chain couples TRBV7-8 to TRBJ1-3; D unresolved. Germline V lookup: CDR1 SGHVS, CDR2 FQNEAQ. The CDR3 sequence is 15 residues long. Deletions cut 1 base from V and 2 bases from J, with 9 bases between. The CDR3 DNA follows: TGTGCCAGCAGCTTAGAGTCAAGTACTGGAAACACCATATATTTT. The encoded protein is CASSLESSTGNTIYF.

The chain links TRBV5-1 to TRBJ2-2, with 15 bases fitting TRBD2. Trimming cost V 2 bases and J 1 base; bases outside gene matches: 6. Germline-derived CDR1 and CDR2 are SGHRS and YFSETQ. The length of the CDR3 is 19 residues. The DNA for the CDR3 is TGCGCCAGCAGCTTTAGCGGGACTAGCGGGAGGCGGAACACCGGGGAGCTGTTTTTT. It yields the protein CASSFSGTSGRRNTGELFF.

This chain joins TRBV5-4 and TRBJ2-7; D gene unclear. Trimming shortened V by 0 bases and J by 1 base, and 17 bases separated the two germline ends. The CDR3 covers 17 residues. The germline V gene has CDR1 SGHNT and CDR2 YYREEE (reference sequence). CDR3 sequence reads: CASSLGSTRALSYEQYF. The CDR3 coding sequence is TGTGCCAGCAGCTTGGGGTCTACAAGGGCCCTTTCCTACGAGCAGTACTTC.

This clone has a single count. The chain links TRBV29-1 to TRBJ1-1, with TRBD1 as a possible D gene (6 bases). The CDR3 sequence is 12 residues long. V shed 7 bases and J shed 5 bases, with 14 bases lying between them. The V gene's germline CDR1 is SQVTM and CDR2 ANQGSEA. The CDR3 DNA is TGCAGCGCCGGGGGCCTGGGAACTGAAGCTTTCTTT. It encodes CSAGGLGTEAFF.

Written as DNA, the CDR3 is TGCGCCAGCAGCCCCCGACAGGGGCGAGGTGCCGGGGAGCTGTTTTTT. It yields the protein CASSPRQGRGAGELFF. The chain joins TRBV5-1 to TRBJ2-2; 8 nucleotides line up with TRBD1. This CDR3 comprises 16 residues. Germline loops: CDR1 SGHRS, CDR2 YFSETQ. With V trimmed by 4 bases and J by 6 bases, 11 bases remained unmatched.

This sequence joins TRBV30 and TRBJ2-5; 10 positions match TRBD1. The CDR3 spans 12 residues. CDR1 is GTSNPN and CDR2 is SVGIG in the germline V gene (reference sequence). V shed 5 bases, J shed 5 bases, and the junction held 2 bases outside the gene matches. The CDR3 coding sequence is TGTGCCTGGGACAGGGGGCTCGAGACCCAGTACTTC. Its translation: CAWDRGLETQYF.

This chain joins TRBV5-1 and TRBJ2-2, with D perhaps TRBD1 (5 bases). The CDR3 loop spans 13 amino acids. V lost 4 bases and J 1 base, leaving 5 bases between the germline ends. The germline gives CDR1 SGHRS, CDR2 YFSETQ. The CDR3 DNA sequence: TGCGCCAGCAGCACAGGGAACACCGGGGAGCTGTTTTTT. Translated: CASSTGNTGELFF.

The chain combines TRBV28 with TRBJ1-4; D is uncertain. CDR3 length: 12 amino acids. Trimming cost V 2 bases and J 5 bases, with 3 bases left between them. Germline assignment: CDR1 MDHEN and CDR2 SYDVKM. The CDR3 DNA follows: TGTGCCAGCAGTTTAGGGAATGAAAAACTGTTTTTT. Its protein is CASSLGNEKLFF.

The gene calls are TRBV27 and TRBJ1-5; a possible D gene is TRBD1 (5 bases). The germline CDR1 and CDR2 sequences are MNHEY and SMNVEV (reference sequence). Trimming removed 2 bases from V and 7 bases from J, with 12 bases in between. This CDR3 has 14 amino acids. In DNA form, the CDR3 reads TGTGCCAGCAGTTTAAAAGCAGGGCTCCAGCCCCAGCATTTT. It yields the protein CASSLKAGLQPQHF.

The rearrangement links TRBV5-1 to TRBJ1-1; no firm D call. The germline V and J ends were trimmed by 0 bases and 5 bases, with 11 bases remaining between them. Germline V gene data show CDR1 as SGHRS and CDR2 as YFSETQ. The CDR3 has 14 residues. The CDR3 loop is CASSLAARMTEAFF. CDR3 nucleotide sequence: TGCGCCAGCAGCTTGGCGGCCAGGATGACTGAAGCTTTCTTT. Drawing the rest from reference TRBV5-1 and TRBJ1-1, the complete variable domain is KAGVTQTPRYLIKTRGQQVTLSCSPISGHRSVSWYQQTPGQGLQFLFEYFSETQRNKGNFPGRFSGRQFSNSRSEMNVSTLELGDSALYLCASSLAARMTEAFFGQGTRLTVV.

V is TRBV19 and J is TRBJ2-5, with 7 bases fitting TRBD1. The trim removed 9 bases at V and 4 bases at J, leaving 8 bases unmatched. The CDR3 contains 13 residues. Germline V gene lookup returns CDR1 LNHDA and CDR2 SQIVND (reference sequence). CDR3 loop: CASRQGAGETQYF. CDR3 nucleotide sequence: TGTGCCAGCAGACAGGGCGCTGGAGAGACCCAGTACTTC. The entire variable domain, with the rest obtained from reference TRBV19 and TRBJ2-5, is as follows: DGGITQSPKYLFRKEGQNVTLSCEQNLNHDAMYWYRQDPGQGLRLIYYSQIVNDFQKGDIAEGYSVSREKKESFPLTVTSAQKNPTAFYLCASRQGAGETQYFGPGTRLLVL.

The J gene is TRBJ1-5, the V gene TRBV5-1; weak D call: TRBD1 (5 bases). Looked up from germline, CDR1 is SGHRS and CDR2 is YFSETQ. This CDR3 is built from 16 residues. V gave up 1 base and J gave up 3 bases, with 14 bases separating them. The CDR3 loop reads CASSLMPGENNQPQHF. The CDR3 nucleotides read TGCGCCAGCAGCTTGATGCCGGGGGAGAACAATCAGCCCCAGCATTTT. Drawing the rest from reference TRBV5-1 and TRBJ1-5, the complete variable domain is KAGVTQTPRYLIKTRGQQVTLSCSPISGHRSVSWYQQTPGQGLQFLFEYFSETQRNKGNFPGRFSGRQFSNSRSEMNVSTLELGDSALYLCASSLMPGENNQPQHFGDGTRLSIL.

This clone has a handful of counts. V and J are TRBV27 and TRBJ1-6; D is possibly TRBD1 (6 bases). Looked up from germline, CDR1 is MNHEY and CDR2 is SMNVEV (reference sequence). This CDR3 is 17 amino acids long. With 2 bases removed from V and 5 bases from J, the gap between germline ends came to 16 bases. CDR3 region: CASSLVLGGSDNSPLHF. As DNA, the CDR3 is TGTGCCAGCAGTTTAGTCCTAGGGGGGAGCGATAATTCACCCCTCCACTTT.

The CDR3 reads CSTRARANTEAFF. CDR3 nucleotides: TGCAGCACTAGGGCACGGGCGAACACTGAAGCTTTCTTT. This chain joins TRBV29-1 and TRBJ1-1; no clear D gene. Trimming stripped 8 bases from V and 1 base from J, with 14 bases between. Germline CDR1 SQVTM, CDR2 ANQGSEA. This CDR3 region has 13 residues. Supplemented by reference TRBV29-1 and TRBJ1-1, the full variable domain reads SAVISQKPSRDICQRGTSLTIQCQVDSQVTMMFWYRQQPGQSLTLIATANQGSEATYESGFVIDKFPISRPNLTFSTLTVSNMSPEDSSIYLCSTRARANTEAFFGQGTRLTVV.